Each of the 2 T cell receptor beta chains below was sequenced from the same sample in a study of shared clonotypes between healthy human individuals. The method was immunoSEQ multiplex PCR; TCRdb's version includes in-frame clones alone and lacks a portion of them. The top ten hold about 0.13% of the sample, which has about 2,500,000 clones, approximately 94% seen once. Sequenced: naive CD4+ T cells sorted from blood. Subset meaning: CD45RA+ positively selected. Receptor source: a man aged 18 to 29 in good health.

The gene calls are TRBV2 and TRBJ1-1; D not certain. Trimming took 3 bases from V and 1 from J, leaving 15 bases between them. The CDR3 runs 16 residues. In germline, CDR1 is SNHLY, CDR2 FYNNEI. This CDR3 reads CASSEPGAQRNTEAFF. The CDR3 bases are TGTGCCAGCAGTGAGCCAGGCGCCCAAAGGAACACTGAAGCTTTCTTT.

In DNA, the CDR3 is TGTGCCAGCAGCCCTACGGGGTGGGGAACCGGGGAGCTGTTTTTT. Its translation: CASSPTGWGTGELFF. The chain recombines TRBV6-5 with TRBJ2-2; possible D gene TRBD2, 5 bases. V lost 6 bases and J lost 5, with 16 bases in between. CDR3 length: 15 residues. Germline loops: CDR1 MNHEY, CDR2 SVGAGI.